This TCR beta chain was sequenced for a study of blood T cell repertoires in COVID-19. On the study more broadly: From T cells, B-cell-depleted T cells, or PBMCs came the material, which was cDNA or gDNA.

Sequenced by immunoSEQ multiplex PCR; TCRdb stores in-frame clones only, minus some. The repertoire holds about 15,000 clones, with 70% to 90% as singletons. Germline V gene lookup returns CDR1 MDHEN and CDR2 SYDVKM. The ends were cut back, 4 bases at V and 9 bases at J, with 19 bases in the middle. The CDR3 covers 14 residues. The table lists this clone with a few counts. Sample: peripheral blood. The chain carries TRBV28 and TRBJ2-7; D may be TRBD1 (5 bases). This TCR was sampled from a man aged 55 to 70 with acute or convalescent COVID-19. DNA of the CDR3: TGTGCCAGCAGTTCTGGGGCGTCTTTAATCGGGCAGTACTTC. This encodes CASSSGASLIGQYF.